The 14 T cell receptor beta chains below all came from one sample that was sequenced in a study of radiation and T cells in renal cell carcinoma. Libraries were prepared by immunoSEQ multiplex PCR; TCRdb keeps only in-frame clonotypes and omits some of them. In the table there are approximately 140,000 clones, around four fifths of which are singletons. Time point here: baseline pretreatment blood. As to treatment: 15 Gy SBRT to primary tumor, nephrectomy 4 weeks later. The sample in question was blood, obtained from a patient whose treatment included radiotherapy and nephrectomy. Source of these receptors: a woman aged 50 to 60 with renal cell carcinoma.

This chain uses TRBV18 with TRBJ1-2; TRBD1 might be the D (5 bases). This CDR3 is built from 12 residues. Germline loops: CDR1 KGHSH, CDR2 LQKENI. Between the trimmed V and J ends, which lost 6 bases and 5 bases, there was a span of 10 bases. The CDR3 DNA is TGTGCCAGCTCCCCCGCAGGGTATGGCTACACCTTC. Translating gives CASSPAGYGYTF.

V gene TRBV18 combines with J gene TRBJ1-4; 8 bases align to TRBD1. V shed 6 bases, J shed 5 bases, and the junction held 2 bases outside the gene matches. CDR3 length: 13 amino acids. Looked up from germline, CDR1 is KGHSH and CDR2 is LQKENI. CDR3: CASSRTGNEKLFF. CDR3 bases: TGTGCCAGCTCGAGGACAGGGAATGAAAAACTGTTTTTT.

The sample holds a few counts of this clone. The chain couples TRBV5-1 to TRBJ1-4; D possibly corresponds to TRBD1 (5 bases). CDR3 length: 14 amino acids. Germline values: CDR1 SGHRS, CDR2 YFSETQ. Trimming left V 0 bases short and J 6 bases short, with 9 bases between. The CDR3 region has the DNA TGCGCCAGCAGCTTGGCGGGGGACCATGAAAAACTGTTTTTT. Translating gives CASSLAGDHEKLFF.

The chain uses TRBV6-1 and TRBJ2-7; maybe TRBD1 (7 bases). The CDR3 runs 14 residues. Between the trimmed V and J ends, which lost 6 bases and 3 bases, there was a span of 15 bases. Germline CDR1 and CDR2: MNHNS and SASEGT. CDR3 bases: TGTGCCAGCAGCCCCTCCCAGGGGGGCTACGAGCAGTACTTC. It codes for CASSPSQGGYEQYF.

This chain connects TRBV5-5 to TRBJ1-1; TRBD1 agrees at 8 bases. V dropped 4 bases and J dropped 3; count of bases not matched to a gene: 8. CDR1 is SGHKS and CDR2 is YYEKEE in the germline V gene (reference sequence). The CDR3 runs to 15 residues. CDR3 region: CASSSGTGSYTEAFF. CDR3 sequence (DNA): TGTGCCAGCAGCAGTGGGACAGGAAGTTACACTGAAGCTTTCTTT.

This chain connects TRBV7-9 to TRBJ2-7, with D perhaps assigned TRBD1 or TRBD2 (5 bases each). The CDR3 contains 16 residues. Per the germline V gene, CDR1 is SEHNR and CDR2 is FQNEAQ (reference sequence). Trimming stripped 7 bases from V and 4 bases from J, with 23 bases between. In DNA, the CDR3 is TGTGCCAGCAATATCTTAGCGATCGGACACGGGTACGAGCAGTACTTC. Translated: CASNILAIGHGYEQYF.

The table lists this clone with a count of one. The gene calls are TRBV28 and TRBJ1-6; D remains ambiguous. The CDR3 extends over 17 amino acids. CDR1 and CDR2 (germline): MDHEN, SYDVKM. V was trimmed by 6 bases and J by 2 bases, leaving 17 bases between them. The DNA for the CDR3 is TGTGCCAGCAGCGTCCCTGTGGATTCGGCCTATAATTCACCCCTCCACTTT. Amino acid sequence: CASSVPVDSAYNSPLHF. The full variable domain, its missing parts supplied by reference TRBV28 and TRBJ1-6, is DVKVTQSSRYLVKRTGEKVFLECVQDMDHENMFWYRQDPGLGLRLIYFSYDVKMKEKGDIPEGYSVSREKKERFSLILESASTNQTSMYLCASSVPVDSAYNSPLHFGNGTRLTVT.

The chain joins TRBV19 to TRBJ2-7, with 7 bases matching TRBD1. V shed 2 bases and J 6 bases; nucleotides not matched to a gene: 7. Germline V gene lookup returns CDR1 LNHDA and CDR2 SQIVND (reference sequence). This CDR3 is built from 14 residues. The CDR3 DNA reads as TGTGCCAGTAGTATACCGGGACAGATCGGCGAGCAGTACTTC. Translation gives CASSIPGQIGEQYF.

The chain is built from TRBV7-8 and TRBJ1-3; a possible D gene is TRBD1 (6 bases). The CDR3 contains 18 residues. Trimming took 1 base from V and 3 from J, leaving 19 bases between them. Germline V gene lookup returns CDR1 SGHVS and CDR2 FQNEAQ. This CDR3 reads CASSLEYPWTVGGNTIYF. The DNA for the CDR3 is TGTGCCAGCAGCTTAGAATATCCGTGGACAGTAGGTGGAAACACCATATATTTT.

For this clone: One end of the junction does not line up with germline, which may come from a read error. This sequence joins TRBV5-1 and TRBJ1-1, with TRBD1 as a possible D gene (5 bases). The CDR3 consists of 15 residues. Germline V gives CDR1 SGHRS, CDR2 YFSETQ. DNA for the CDR3: TGCGCCAGCAGCTCCGGGACGGGGATGAACGCTGAAGCTTTCTTT. This translates into CASSSGTGMNAEAFF.

This chain links TRBV5-8 with TRBJ2-7, with D tentatively TRBD2 (6 bases). The length of the CDR3 is 14 residues. Trimming shortened V by 7 bases and J by 2 bases, and 16 bases separated the two germline ends. Germline V gene sequence: CDR1 SGHTS, CDR2 YDEGEE. In DNA form, the CDR3 reads TGTGCCAGCGGTAGGGACTCCTGGACCTACGAGCAGTACTTC. Protein: CASGRDSWTYEQYF.

The V gene is TRBV2, the J gene TRBJ1-1; D is undetermined. The CDR3 is 15 amino acids. Germline CDR1 and CDR2: SNHLY and FYNNEI. Deletions cut 1 base from V and 5 bases from J, with 14 bases between. The CDR3 loop is CASSEENTLGTEAFF. Written as DNA, the CDR3 is TGTGCCAGCAGTGAAGAGAATACTCTGGGAACTGAAGCTTTCTTT.

CDR3 DNA: TGCAGCGTTGGTCAGAGCCTTGGCTACACCTTC. Translated: CSVGQSLGYTF. J is TRBJ1-2 and V is TRBV29-1; no definite D call. Trimming removed 4 bases at V and 7 bases at J, with 10 bases between. CDR3 length equals 11 residues. CDR1 and CDR2 (germline): SQVTM, ANQGSEA. The full variable domain, in which reference TRBV29-1 and TRBJ1-2 provide the parts outside the CDR3, is SAVISQKPSRDICQRGTSLTIQCQVDSQVTMMFWYRQQPGQSLTLIATANQGSEATYESGFVIDKFPISRPNLTFSTLTVSNMSPEDSSIYLCSVGQSLGYTFGSGTRLTVV.

V gene TRBV11-2 combines with J gene TRBJ1-5; D is possibly TRBD1 (6 bases). This CDR3 is 15 amino acids long. With 2 bases removed from V and 3 bases from J, the gap between germline ends came to 11 bases. The germline gives CDR1 SGHAT, CDR2 FQNNGV. The CDR3 sequence is CASSLTSGVNQPQHF. As DNA, the CDR3 is TGTGCCAGCAGCTTAACGTCAGGGGTCAATCAGCCCCAGCATTTT.